These T cell receptor beta chains were read from a single sample in a study of blood T cell repertoires in COVID-19. Clones were sequenced by immunoSEQ multiplex PCR, and TCRdb holds only the in-frame ones, with some missing. In the table there are about 210,000 clones, roughly 79% of which are singletons. The sequenced sample was PBMCs or T cells enriched from blood (not recorded which). The receptors stem from a woman aged 45-60 years with acute COVID-19. Both conserved end residues are part of each CDR3. D genes are given only for firm matches. A clone size is listed for some rows: how often the clone was seen (once, few, many), or a class if it is expanded.

v_gene,abundance,j_gene,d_gene,CDR3nt,CDR3aa
TRBV10-1,NA,TRBJ1-2,NA,TGCGCCAGCATGGGGGGAGGCCGGTCCGGCTACACCTTC,CASMGGGRSGYTF
TRBV3-1/TRBV3-2,NA,TRBJ1-5,TRBD1,TGTGCCAGCAGCCAACAGACAGGGGGCAATCAGCCCCAGCATTTT,CASSQQTGGNQPQHF
TRBV5-6,few,TRBJ2-5,NA,TGTGCCAGCAGCTCGGGTTGGGGAGGAGAGACCCAGTACTTC,CASSSGWGGETQYF
TRBV7-2,NA,TRBJ1-2,NA,TGTGCCAGCAGCGATAACAGGGCGGCTGGCTACACCTTC,CASSDNRAAGYTF
TRBV5-1,NA,TRBJ1-1,TRBD1,TGCGCCAGCAGCTATGGACAGGGGGAAGCTTTCTTT,CASSYGQGEAFF
TRBV5-5,NA,TRBJ2-7,NA,TGTGCCAGCATCTCAGCCTACGAGCAGTACTTC,CASISAYEQYF
TRBV21-1,NA,TRBJ2-7,NA,TGTGCCAGCAGCAATAAGGGGGACAGCCAACCCTACGAGCAGTACTTC,CASSNKGDSQPYEQYF
TRBV5-1,NA,TRBJ2-2,NA,TGCGCCAGCAGCGAGGGACACGACACCGGGGAGCTGTTTTTT,CASSEGHDTGELFF
TRBV4-2,once,TRBJ2-7,NA,TGTGCCAGCAGCCAACCCGCGGCCACGGTGGGTTACGAGCAGTACTTC,CASSQPAATVGYEQYF
TRBV3-1/TRBV3-2,NA,TRBJ2-1,TRBD2,TGTGCCAGCAGCGTAAGCGGGAGAAGGTACAATGAGCAGTTCTTC,CASSVSGRRYNEQFF
TRBV7-2,NA,TRBJ2-7,TRBD1,TGTGCCAGCAGTCCCGGGACAGGGATCCACGAGCAGTACTTC,CASSPGTGIHEQYF
TRBV19,once,TRBJ1-1,NA,TGTGCCAGTAGTGGGGAGGGGCGGGGAACTGAAGCTTTCTTT,CASSGEGRGTEAFF
TRBV28,NA,TRBJ1-6,TRBD1,TGTGCCAGCAGGGGAGGACAGGGGGGGAGGACCCTCCACTTT,CASRGGQGGRTLHF
TRBV7-3,NA,TRBJ2-7,NA,TGTGCCAGCAGCCTGGGAGGCGGGAATGAGCAGTACTTC,CASSLGGGNEQYF
TRBV7-3,NA,TRBJ2-5,NA,TGTGCCAGCAGCCTGTGGGACTCAGAGACCCAGTACTTC,CASSLWDSETQYF
TRBV7-9,NA,TRBJ2-3,NA,TGTGCCAGCAGCGAAACCGGGACATTGGCCCTCACAGATACGCAGTATTTT,CASSETGTLALTDTQYF
TRBV28,NA,TRBJ1-4,NA,TGTGCCAGCAGTTTCGACGGGACATCAAATGAAAAACTGTTTTTT,CASSFDGTSNEKLFF
TRBV7-2,NA,TRBJ1-1,NA,TGTGCCAGCAGATCCGGTGGGGGGGCGAACACTGAAGCTTTCTTT,CASRSGGGANTEAFF
TRBV7-2,NA,TRBJ1-1,TRBD1,TGTGCCAGCAGCCACGGGACAGGGAACACTGAAGCTTTCTTT,CASSHGTGNTEAFF
TRBV6-1,NA,TRBJ2-3,NA,TGTGCCAGCAGTGAAGGTGGCAACACAGATACGCAGTATTTT,CASSEGGNTDTQYF
TRBV18,NA,TRBJ1-5,NA,TGTGCCAGCTCACCACCGACGGACTCTGGGAATCAGCCCCAGCATTTT,CASSPPTDSGNQPQHF
TRBV11-1,NA,TRBJ2-1,TRBD2,TGTGCCAGCAGCACACTAGCGGGAGAGTCCTACAATGAGCAGTTCTTC,CASSTLAGESYNEQFF
TRBV9,NA,TRBJ2-2,TRBD2,TGTGCCAGCAGCGTTACAGGGACTAGCGGCACTTTGGGGGAGCTGTTTTTT,CASSVTGTSGTLGELFF
TRBV19,NA,TRBJ1-3,NA,TGTGCCAGTAGTAGGGGAGAAGGCGGAAACACCATATATTTT,CASSRGEGGNTIYF
TRBV5-1,NA,TRBJ2-5,TRBD1,TGCGCCAGCAGCTTGGCATGGACAGGCCAAGAGACCCAGTACTTC,CASSLAWTGQETQYF
TRBV5-1,NA,TRBJ1-1,TRBD1,TGCGCCAGCAGCTTAGGGCCCACAGGGGGCTACACTGAAGCTTTCTTT,CASSLGPTGGYTEAFF
TRBV28,NA,TRBJ1-2,NA,TGTGCCAGCAGTCGTTCCGGGGTGGACTATGGCTACACCTTC,CASSRSGVDYGYTF
TRBV6-5,NA,TRBJ2-7,TRBD1,TGTGCCAGCAGTCCGGACAGGGGGTTCTACGAGCAGTACTTC,CASSPDRGFYEQYF
TRBV9,NA,TRBJ2-3,NA,TGTGCCAGCAGCGTTTTAGGGGGGGGAGGCACAGATACGCAGTATTTT,CASSVLGGGGTDTQYF
TRBV27,NA,TRBJ1-4,NA,TGTGCCAGCAGTTCAAATGAAAAACTGTTTTTT,CASSSNEKLFF
TRBV28,NA,TRBJ1-4,TRBD1,TGTGCCAGCATGGGACAGGCTAATGAAAAACTGTTTTTT,CASMGQANEKLFF
TRBV19,NA,TRBJ1-4,NA,TGTGCCAGTAAGGCCGGGAGGAGAGAAAAACTGTTTTTT,CASKAGRREKLFF
TRBV5-1,NA,TRBJ2-6,NA,TGCGCCAGCAGCTTGGCAGGGGACAAGATAGGAGCTGGGGCCAACGTCCTGACTTTC,CASSLAGDKIGAGANVLTF
TRBV27,NA,TRBJ1-5,NA,TGTGCCAGCAGTTTATTGACAGACAATCAGCCCCAGCATTTT,CASSLLTDNQPQHF
TRBV7-2,few,TRBJ2-4,TRBD1,TGTGCCAGCAGCTTCCGGACAGGTGGTTTGGACATTCAGTACTTC,CASSFRTGGLDIQYF
TRBV6-5,NA,TRBJ2-1,TRBD1,TGTGCCAGCAGTTTAGGACAGGTCTCCTACAATGAGCAGTTCTTC,CASSLGQVSYNEQFF
TRBV7-2,once,TRBJ2-3,NA,TGTGCCAGCAGAGTCGCGGGAATTAGCACAGATACGCAGTATTTT,CASRVAGISTDTQYF
TRBV9,NA,TRBJ2-7,NA,TGTGCCAGCAGCGTAACTCCTAGCGCGGCCTACGAGCAGTACTTC,CASSVTPSAAYEQYF
TRBV28,NA,TRBJ2-3,TRBD2,TGTGCCAGCAGTTCCCCGGGGGGGCGGACAGATACGCAGTATTTT,CASSSPGGRTDTQYF
TRBV6-5,once,TRBJ1-1,NA,TGTGCCAGCAGTAACACAGGGATTAACACTGAAGCTTTCTTT,CASSNTGINTEAFF
TRBV5-6,NA,TRBJ1-3,NA,TGTGCCAGCAGCTTGCTAGGACAGAACTCTGGAAACACCATATATTTT,CASSLLGQNSGNTIYF
TRBV2,few,TRBJ2-1,NA,TGTGCCAGCAGTGATCGACAGGTCAATGAGCAGTTCTTC,CASSDRQVNEQFF
TRBV27,NA,TRBJ2-7,NA,TGTGCCAGCAGCCCCACGCAGGACCCAGGGAACGAGCAGTACTTC,CASSPTQDPGNEQYF
TRBV11-2,NA,TRBJ2-3,NA,TGTGCCAGCAGCTTAGCAGGCAGTGCGGATACGCAGTATTTT,CASSLAGSADTQYF
TRBV11-2,NA,TRBJ2-2,NA,TGTGCCAGCAGCCCCGGGACGGGAGTAACCGGGGAGCTGTTTTTT,CASSPGTGVTGELFF
TRBV11-2,NA,TRBJ2-1,NA,TGTGCCAGCAGCTCGAGTTACTACAATGAGCAGTTCTTC,CASSSSYYNEQFF
TRBV7-2,NA,TRBJ2-1,TRBD2,TGTGCCAGCAGCTTTAGCGGGGGCAAAGAACATGAGCAGTTCTTC,CASSFSGGKEHEQFF